These T cell receptor beta chains were read from a single sample in a study of blood T cell repertoires in COVID-19. The repertoire was sequenced with immunoSEQ multiplex PCR; TCRdb's copy has only in-frame clones and lacks some. The sample lists 150,000 or so clones, approximately 83% occurring once. Sequenced input: peripheral blood. These receptors originate from a man in his sixties with acute or convalescent COVID-19. Both conserved end residues are part of each CDR3. The D gene is left open where the match is weak. Size values are once, few and many counts, or a class for expanded clones, and some rows have none.

>-|TRBJ1-2|TRBV30|-
CAWSFGGPNYGYTF
TGTGCCTGGAGTTTCGGTGGTCCTAACTATGGCTACACCTTC
>-|TRBJ1-2|TRBV28|-
CASSNARGYTF
TGTGCCAGCAGCAACGCCCGGGGCTACACCTTC
>-|TRBJ1-1|TRBV5-4|-
CASSLLQGNTEAFF
TGTGCCAGCAGCTTGCTACAGGGAAACACTGAAGCTTTCTTT
>-|TRBJ1-1|TRBV11-1|-
CASSLVGREAFF
TGTGCCAGCAGCTTGGTGGGCCGGGAGGCTTTCTTT
>few|TRBJ1-2|TRBV29-1|TRBD1
CSGGTGMGNYGYTF
TGCAGCGGAGGGACAGGGATGGGGAACTATGGCTACACCTTC
>few|TRBJ2-7|TRBV30|-
CAWSNIGRSEQYF
TGTGCCTGGAGTAATATAGGGAGGAGCGAGCAGTACTTC
>-|TRBJ1-2|TRBV7-9|-
CASSPLSRGNYGYTF
TGTGCCAGCAGCCCGCTGAGTAGGGGAAACTATGGCTACACCTTC
>-|TRBJ1-2|TRBV19|-
CASSIAPDRRSGYTF
TGTGCCAGTAGTATAGCCCCCGACAGACGGAGTGGCTACACCTTC
>-|TRBJ1-3|TRBV2|TRBD1
CASTGGTGVHTIYF
TGTGCCAGCACCGGAGGGACAGGGGTGCACACCATATATTTT
>-|TRBJ1-2|TRBV5-1|-
CASSGASNYGYTF
TGCGCCAGCAGCGGGGCCTCCAACTATGGCTACACCTTC
>-|TRBJ2-5|TRBV6-5|TRBD1
CASRTQGMETQYF
TGTGCCAGCAGAACACAGGGGATGGAGACCCAGTACTTC
>-|TRBJ2-1|TRBV5-4|TRBD2
CASSLGLAGAREQFF
TGTGCCAGCAGCTTGGGCCTAGCGGGAGCACGGGAGCAGTTCTTC
>-|TRBJ2-2|TRBV5-1|-
CASSLEGLPNGELFF
TGCGCCAGCAGCTTGGAGGGACTCCCGAACGGGGAGCTGTTTTTT
>-|TRBJ2-7|TRBV5-1|TRBD1
CASSLGQGSYEQYF
TGCGCCAGCAGCTTGGGACAGGGATCCTACGAGCAGTACTTC
>-|TRBJ2-7|TRBV6-5|-
CASRPASAISYEQYF
TGTGCCAGCAGACCCGCTAGCGCTATCTCCTACGAGCAGTACTTC
>few|TRBJ1-2|TRBV19|-
CASSQIPRTGTNYGYTF
TGTGCCAGTAGTCAAATACCCCGGACTGGGACTAACTATGGCTACACCTTC
>-|TRBJ2-7|TRBV19|TRBD1
CASSARQGPYEQYF
TGTGCCAGTAGTGCTAGACAGGGTCCCTACGAGCAGTACTTC
>-|TRBJ1-1|TRBV18|-
CASSTGENTEAFF
TGTGCCAGCTCCACCGGGGAGAACACTGAAGCTTTCTTT
>-|TRBJ1-5|TRBV24-1|-
CATSDPRGGNQPQHF
TGTGCCACCAGTGACCCCAGAGGGGGAAATCAGCCCCAGCATTTT
>-|TRBJ2-2|TRBV18|-
CASSPIGILTGELFF
TGTGCCAGCTCACCGATCGGGATCCTTACCGGGGAGCTGTTTTTT
>once|TRBJ1-2|TRBV14|TRBD1
CASSQNMDRGNYGYTF
TGTGCCAGCAGCCAAAACATGGACAGGGGTAACTATGGCTACACCTTC
>-|TRBJ1-1|TRBV28|-
CASSLGGAQGTEAFF
TGTGCCAGCAGTTTAGGGGGGGCTCAGGGCACTGAAGCTTTCTTT
>-|TRBJ2-2|TRBV24-1|-
CAPNQDNNTGELFF
TGTGCCCCGAATCAGGACAATAACACCGGGGAGCTGTTTTTT
>-|TRBJ1-3|TRBV9|TRBD1
CASSAQQQGSGNTIYF
TGTGCCAGCAGCGCCCAGCAACAGGGGTCTGGAAACACCATATATTTT
>-|TRBJ2-7|TRBV5-4|-
CASSLASGVSYEQYF
TGTGCCAGCAGCTTGGCCTCGGGGGTCTCCTACGAGCAGTACTTC
>-|TRBJ2-3|TRBV7-3|TRBD2
CASSWTSGRAGTDTQYF
TGTGCCAGCAGCTGGACTAGCGGGAGGGCCGGGACAGATACGCAGTATTTT
>-|TRBJ1-6|TRBV5-4|TRBD1
CASSWGQGYNSPLHF
TGTGCCAGCAGCTGGGGACAGGGCTATAATTCACCCCTCCACTTT
>-|TRBJ2-2|TRBV18|TRBD1
CASSPQSGQGNTGELFF
TGTGCCAGCTCACCCCAGTCCGGACAGGGGAACACCGGGGAGCTGTTTTTT
>-|TRBJ2-1|TRBV24-1|-
CATSDPTLGTFYNEQFF
TGTGCCACCAGTGATCCAACCCTGGGGACATTTTACAATGAGCAGTTCTTC
>-|TRBJ1-2|TRBV18|TRBD1
CASSPPAGGGGYTF
TGTGCCAGCTCACCACCGGCAGGGGGTGGTGGCTACACCTTC
>-|TRBJ2-7|TRBV29-1|TRBD2
CSVGSGDNGEQYF
TGCAGCGTTGGAAGCGGGGATAACGGGGAGCAGTACTTC
>-|TRBJ2-1|TRBV30|TRBD2
CAWSRGLGGDEQFF
TGTGCCTGGAGTCGGGGACTAGGGGGGGATGAGCAGTTCTTC
>-|TRBJ1-6|TRBV2|-
CASSGGSPNSPLHF
TGTGCCAGCAGTGGCGGGTCACCTAATTCACCCCTCCACTTT
>-|TRBJ2-7|TRBV3-1/TRBV3-2|-
CASSQVSGYEQYF
TGTGCCAGCAGCCAAGTCTCAGGGTACGAGCAGTACTTC
>-|TRBJ2-6|TRBV10-3|-
CAIRPTGPLIGANVLTF
TGTGCCATCAGGCCGACAGGCCCCCTGATCGGGGCCAACGTCCTGACTTTC
>-|TRBJ2-7|TRBV10-3|-
CAITDGAGLSSYEQYF
TGTGCCATCACTGACGGTGCAGGACTGTCCTCCTACGAGCAGTACTTC
>few|TRBJ1-4|TRBV1|-
CTSWQHRGSGRNEKLFF
TGCACCAGCTGGCAGCACAGGGGATCGGGCCGAAATGAAAAACTGTTTTTT
>once|TRBJ1-5|TRBV25-1|-
CASSRGGFGNQPQHF
TGTGCCAGCAGCCGGGGGGGATTTGGCAATCAGCCCCAGCATTTT
>many|TRBJ1-2|TRBV28|-
CASSLFRQIVNYGYTF
TGTGCCAGCAGTTTATTTCGACAGATCGTAAACTATGGCTACACCTTC
>-|TRBJ1-1|TRBV21-1|-
CASTMGHQTRDTEAFF
TGTGCCAGCACCATGGGACACCAAACGAGGGACACTGAAGCTTTCTTT